In its sample, the clone carrying this T cell receptor (beta chain) was seen a few times. As yet, its antigen is unknown. This record belongs to a study of identical twins. General study findings and limits: Invariant MAIT and iNKT cells are populations that could partly confound zero-insertion analyses. The same donors were not followed; conclusions instead depended on cross-sectional statistical analysis. Out-of-frame sharing of TCR alpha in monozygotic twins was underestimated by models.

Trimming at V came to 6 bases and at J to 0 bases, leaving 14 bases not matched to a gene. This CDR3 comprises 18 residues. CDR1 is MDHEN and CDR2 is SYDVKM in the germline V gene. Template switching added a universal primer site, and cDNA bore unique molecular identifiers. TCRdb processed the 5' RACE reads anew with MiXCR; each CDR3 protein has one entry. The sample records around 1.7 million distinct CDR3 sequences, 25% to 35% being singletons. The receptor was derived from a newborn girl in good health. This rearrangement joins TRBV28 to TRBJ1-5; TRBD1 agrees at 7 bases. Sequencing was performed on cord blood. CDR3 amino acids: CASSREGTASYSNQPQHF. For the CDR3, the DNA is TGTGCCAGCAGCCGCGAGGGGACAGCTAGTTATAGCAATCAGCCCCAGCATTTT.